A selection of T cell receptor beta chains follows, all from one sample in a study of cytomegalovirus exposure and HLA in healthy donors. Clones were read by immunoSEQ multiplex PCR, and TCRdb kept only the in-frame ones, dropping some. The profile covers 100,000 to 150,000 clones, with more than 70% appearing a single time and approximately 9.6% taken by the ten largest. Sample: PBMCs. The receptors derive from a woman aged 45-60 years in good health and CMV-seropositive. Each CDR3 is given with its conserved first and last residue. D genes are given only for firm matches. Only some rows state a clone size, as once, few, many or a class for expanded clones.

. . TRBJ2-1 TRBV5-8 CASSLDGASYNEQFF TGTGCCAGCAGCTTGGATGGGGCCAGCTACAATGAGCAGTTCTTC
. few TRBJ1-1 TRBV2 CASRREERGAGEAFF TGTGCCAGCAGGAGGGAAGAACGGGGGGCGGGTGAAGCTTTCTTT
TRBD2 . TRBJ2-7 TRBV13 CASSTHLGGSAGGPLYEQYF TGTGCCAGCAGCACTCACCTAGGGGGGTCGGCGGGAGGGCCGTTGTACGAGCAGTACTTC
. few TRBJ2-5 TRBV7-2 CASSYRVRETQYF TGTGCCAGCAGCTACAGGGTACGGGAGACCCAGTACTTC
. once TRBJ2-1 TRBV4-3 CASSQDGANEQFF TGCGCCAGCAGCCAAGATGGAGCCAATGAGCAGTTCTTC
. few TRBJ2-5 TRBV11-2 CASSPGPGGETQYF TGTGCCAGCAGCCCGGGACCTGGGGGGGAGACCCAGTACTTC
. . TRBJ1-2 TRBV11-2 CASSPIARRGGYGYTF TGTGCCAGCAGCCCTATCGCGCGGAGGGGGGGGTATGGCTACACCTTC
TRBD2 . TRBJ2-7 TRBV7-8 CASSLTSGRTYEQYF TGTGCCAGCAGCCTCACTAGCGGGAGGACCTACGAGCAGTACTTC
. . TRBJ1-2 TRBV6-1 CASSERQALYGYTF TGTGCCAGCAGTGAACGGCAGGCCCTCTATGGCTACACCTTC
. . TRBJ2-7 TRBV6-6 CASSTGQLNYEQYF TGTGCCAGCAGTACCGGACAGTTAAACTACGAGCAGTACTTC
. . TRBJ2-7 TRBV10-3 CAISDERAYEQYF TGTGCCATCAGTGACGAACGGGCCTACGAGCAGTACTTC
TRBD2 . TRBJ2-1 TRBV4-2 CASSQTGAGGTKLLNEQFF TGTGCCAGCAGCCAAACGGGCGCGGGAGGGACAAAGTTACTCAATGAGCAGTTCTTC
TRBD2 . TRBJ2-5 TRBV6-6 CASSYPSGGAKETQYF TGTGCCAGCAGTTACCCTAGCGGGGGGGCCAAAGAGACCCAGTACTTC
TRBD2 . TRBJ2-7 TRBV10-3 CAISYDPAGESSYEQYF TGTGCCATCAGTTATGACCCAGCGGGAGAGAGCTCCTACGAGCAGTACTTC
. . TRBJ1-2 TRBV6-1 CASTGEATGYTF TGTGCCAGCACGGGGGAGGCCACCGGCTACACCTTC
. . TRBJ1-5 TRBV27 CASSLSSEGNQPQHF TGTGCCAGCAGTTTATCGTCAGAAGGCAATCAGCCCCAGCATTTT
TRBD2 . TRBJ2-3 TRBV7-2 CASSTRGGLDTQYF TGTGCCAGCAGTACACGGGGGGGCCTAGATACGCAGTATTTT
TRBD2 once TRBJ2-7 TRBV9 CASSVGTRWYEQYF TGTGCCAGCAGCGTAGGGACTAGGTGGTACGAGCAGTACTTC
. . TRBJ1-6 TRBV9 CASRPEGGNSPLHF TGTGCCAGCAGGCCGGAGGGAGGGAATTCACCCCTCCACTTT
TRBD2 . TRBJ2-7 TRBV7-2 CASSPWTSGYEQYF TGTGCCAGCAGCCCGTGGACTAGCGGCTACGAGCAGTACTTC
TRBD1 . TRBJ1-1 TRBV6-5 CASSWGQRGNTEAFF TGTGCCAGCAGTTGGGGACAGAGGGGGAACACTGAAGCTTTCTTT
TRBD1 . TRBJ1-2 TRBV2 CASRRDRYGYTF TGTGCCAGCAGGAGGGACAGATATGGCTACACCTTC
. few TRBJ1-1 TRBV7-2 CASSLVGGGNTEAFF TGTGCCAGCAGCTTGGTTGGGGGCGGGAACACTGAAGCTTTCTTT
. once TRBJ2-2 TRBV20-1 CSATDTGELFF TGCAGTGCTACCGACACCGGGGAGCTGTTTTTT
TRBD2 . TRBJ2-7 TRBV7-7 CASSSSPLGGEQYF TGTGCTAGCAGCTCTTCCCCCCTGGGAGGGGAGCAGTACTTC
TRBD2 . TRBJ2-5 TRBV7-2 CASSPRTSGGETQYF TGTGCCAGCAGCCCTCGGACTAGCGGGGGTGAGACCCAGTACTTC
. . TRBJ2-1 TRBV5-1 CASSLGQYNEQFF TGCGCCAGCAGCTTGGGGCAGTACAATGAGCAGTTCTTC
. . TRBJ1-5 TRBV2 CASSRDTHSNQPQHF TGTGCCAGCAGCCGAGACACGCATAGCAATCAGCCCCAGCATTTT
TRBD2 . TRBJ2-2 TRBV7-3 CASSLLAGISGELFF TGTGCCAGCAGCTTACTAGCGGGAATTTCCGGGGAGCTGTTTTTT
. . TRBJ2-6 TRBV5-4 CAVSTRAGANVLTF TGTGCCGTCAGCACTAGGGCTGGGGCCAACGTCCTGACTTTC